The T cell receptor beta chain described here comes from a study of CD8 T cells in Susac syndrome. Study-level information: Active disease was present in roughly 6 of the sequenced Susac syndrome patients, and remission in 8 or 9. When blood was collected, patients with Susac syndrome were therapy-naive, were taking corticosteroids, or were receiving intravenous immunoglobulin alone.

RNA was extracted with the RNeasy kit, and a quantity of roughly 0.5 to 1 ug was reverse transcribed using random hexamers. Multiplex immunoSEQ PCR targeted 54 Vbeta and 13 Jbeta TCR beta segments. One entry per CDR3 protein results from TCRdb running MiXCR on the immunoSEQ multiplex PCR reads. The table records hundreds of thousands of distinct CDR3 sequences, 90% to 96% of them present only once. About this clonotype: The antigen is undetermined.

Findings and caveats of the study: Within Susac syndrome CD4+ T cell repertoires, clonal expansion was not evident.

J lost 1 base, V lost 5 bases, and 7 bases had no gene match. Germline lookup yields CDR1 DFQATT and CDR2 SNEGSKA (reference sequence). This CDR3 has 15 residues. Sequencing was done on a sample of CD4+ T cells from PBMCs. This TCR derives from a human donor with Susac syndrome. This chain joins TRBV20-1 and TRBJ2-2; 7 bases fit TRBD1. This CDR3 is CSAYSGTENTGELFF. In DNA form, the CDR3 reads TGCAGTGCTTATTCCGGGACAGAGAACACCGGGGAGCTGTTTTTT.